This T cell receptor (beta chain) was identified in a study of OX40 agonist ivuxolimab in advanced cancers. In the study overall: The dose of intravenous ivuxolimab that patients received every 2 weeks ranged from 0.01 to 10 mg/kg. General study points: Some nonresponders additionally presented with little normalized T-cell clonal expansion. Expanded peripheral T cells had an undetermined antigen specificity.

Profiled with immunoSEQ multiplex PCR; TCRdb holds only in-frame clones, not every one. The sample contains tens of thousands of clones, around nine tenths of which appear only once. As to this clone: The antigen remains undetermined.

This receptor was identified in an adult with an advanced solid tumor such as melanoma, head and neck, liver or kidney cancer. The sample here was CD4+ or CD8+ T cells sorted from blood, taken in a trial of the OX40 agonist ivuxolimab.

The CDR3: CASSQVGGAVYGYTF. As DNA, the CDR3 is TGCGCCAGCAGCCAAGTAGGGGGGGCGGTTTATGGCTACACCTTC. The chain has TRBV4-3 and TRBJ1-2; D is perhaps TRBD1 (6 bases). Germline loops: CDR1 LGHNA, CDR2 YSLEER. The V end lost 1 base, the J end lost 5 bases, and 14 bases lay between the germline ends. This CDR3 is 15 amino acids long.